This T cell receptor (beta chain) was captured in a study of identical twins listed by TCRdb under 2016. A note on the overall study: TCR alpha and beta repertoires from monozygotic twins, unrelated adults of various ages and cord blood were deep-sequenced to test whether fetal clonotypes persist. Replicate twin experiments were performed at different times using different library preparation protocols to rule out contamination.

CDR1 MGHRA and CDR2 YSYEKL were looked up in the germline V gene. Between the V and J ends, shortened by 0 bases and 5 bases respectively, the junction contains 16 bases. From cysteine to phenylalanine, the CDR3 is 16 amino acids long. Of all the DNA, just the CDR3 is kept, 48 bases in frame from base 1. Overall results and qualifications from the work: In beta out-of-frame sequences, excess twin sharing was weaker, because having fewer shared sequences lowered the signal-to-noise ratio. Recombination models systematically underestimated out-of-frame TCR alpha sharing in monozygotic twins but agreed with sharing between unrelated individuals. Conclusions relied on cross-sectional statistical analysis, since the same donors could not be followed over many years. Out-of-frame TCR alpha sequences shared between twins showed an excess of low generation-probability sequences compared with coincidental sharing between unrelated individuals. Zero-insertion analyses could be partly confounded by invariant T cells such as MAIT and iNKT, although diverse VJ usage argued against such confounding for most clonotypes. Abundant cord blood beta clonotypes had fewer insertions, young adult naive repertoires showed a similar but weaker trend, and memory repertoires showed no such trend.

All donors were healthy Caucasians. Miltenyi CD45RO+ enrichment and human naive T-cell isolation kits were used to isolate memory (CD45RO+) and naive T cells from PBMC. This clonotype has a count of ten or more. There is no known antigen for this receptor. No base-level quality is on record; no much larger clone is a single base apart. Library creation used 5' RACE. The sample was run on an Illumina HiSeq 2000. A universal primer binding site was added through template switching, and the final cDNA carried a unique molecular identifier so that TCR cDNA molecules could be counted accurately. Specific primers in the conserved constant-segment region were used to synthesize first-strand cDNA for TCR alpha and beta chains. To control for contamination, each cDNA library was double barcoded with a SMART-Mk sample barcode plus Illumina barcodes. Two successive PCR steps introduced TruSeq adapter sequences along with Illumina sample barcodes. The TCR alpha and beta cDNA libraries were sequenced on the Illumina HiSeq platform using custom primers. On the authors' methods: Raw reads were processed with MiGEC to extract unique molecular identifiers, and MiXCR was used to determine CDR3 positions. For each individual, recombination models were inferred using an EM algorithm with the repgenHMM and IGoR tools. The analysis of shared clonotypes was done with the tcR package in R, with sharing normalized by the product of cloneset sizes. To study raw recombination free of thymic and clonal selection effects, out-of-frame nonproductive sequences were analyzed. TCRdb handled the public reads itself, with Q25 trimming in fastp and clone calling in MiXCR, and kept productive beta chains. Identical CDR3 proteins give one entry, which carries the most common genes and DNA. These V and J calls are TCRdb output, not the study's own analysis. This sample comprises approximately 150,000 distinct CDR3 sequences, around 3.4% of them detected only once. The ten biggest clones cover more than 6.5% of the sample.

The specimen was memory T cells sorted from blood. The cell subset or site label, read with the paper, signifies: CD45RO+ enriched T cells. This clonotype originated in a young man in good health. The rearrangement joined TRBV4-1 to TRBJ2-5; TRBD2 is perhaps the D gene, given 5 matching bases. This receptor has the CDR3 CASSQEVEAVRETQYF. The DNA sequence is as follows: TGCGCCAGCAGCCAAGAAGTGGAGGCGGTTCGGGAGACCCAGTACTTC.